This entry is about one T cell receptor beta chain. Its antigen remains unknown. This sample was taken from a study of monozygotic twins with inflammatory bowel disease. The template switching step added UMIs that contained a 6-nucleotide sample barcode. TCRalpha and TCRbeta cDNA went through nested PCRs of approximately 16 and 9 cycles, two in total. No DNA is given; TCRdb re-called the 5' RACE reads and lists each CDR3 protein once. This table holds 300,000 to 400,000 distinct CDR3 sequences. Overall study findings and caveats: IBD patients share fewer clonotypes with other people than healthy twins do, especially with disease activity.

This clonotype was obtained from a human donor with ulcerative colitis or Crohn's disease, or a healthy co-twin of an affected twin (not recorded which). Sequencing was performed on blood.

CDR3 sequence: CATKEGLGYGYTF. The chain is built from TRBV12-3 or TRBV12-4 and TRBJ1-2. The CDR3 spans 13 residues.